The clone carrying this T cell receptor (beta chain) was counted a few times. The data derive from a study of blood T cell repertoires in COVID-19. The overall study: Acute and convalescent COVID-19 samples came from the United States, Italy and Spain.

The CDR3 sequence is 16 residues long. J lost 3 bases, V lost 5 bases, and 10 bases had no gene match. Per germline, CDR1 MGHRA and CDR2 YSYEKL. In the authors' workflow: Reference gene primer amplification gave nucleated cell count estimates. This table comes from immunoSEQ multiplex PCR, and its TCRdb copy is limited to in-frame clones, with some not included. That table gives V, J and clone size, and the DNA gave D and trimming. The sample has around 81,000 clones, roughly three quarters seen once. Sequences were obtained from peripheral blood. The TCR comes from a human donor in a cohort sampled during active COVID-19. V usage is TRBV4-1 and J usage is TRBJ2-5; 9 bases map to TRBD1. This chain's CDR3 is CASSYGQGRQKETQYF. CDR3 nucleotides: TGCGCCAGCAGCTATGGACAGGGGCGCCAGAAAGAGACCCAGTACTTC.